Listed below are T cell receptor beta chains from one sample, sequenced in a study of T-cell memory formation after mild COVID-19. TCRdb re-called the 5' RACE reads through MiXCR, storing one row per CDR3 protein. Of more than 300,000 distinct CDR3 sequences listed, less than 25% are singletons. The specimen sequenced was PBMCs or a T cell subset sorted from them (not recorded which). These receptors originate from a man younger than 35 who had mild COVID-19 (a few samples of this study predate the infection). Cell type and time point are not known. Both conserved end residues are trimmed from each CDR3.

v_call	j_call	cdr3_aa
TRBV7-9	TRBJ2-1	AARGSGGANEQF
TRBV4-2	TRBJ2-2	ASSQDVPGSGTGELF
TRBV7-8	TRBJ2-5	ASSPMGQGVRKTQY
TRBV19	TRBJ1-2	ASSIGGPFGYT
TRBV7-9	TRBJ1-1	ASSPGPQNTEAF
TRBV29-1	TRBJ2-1	SVPGLPSDGQF
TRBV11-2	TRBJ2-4	ASTTLAKNIQY
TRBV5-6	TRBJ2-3	ASSLTDGNRVDTQY
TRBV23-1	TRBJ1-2	ASRNFRSYYGYT
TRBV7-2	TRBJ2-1	ASTFGGDYNEQF
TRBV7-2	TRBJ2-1	ASSHTYNEQF
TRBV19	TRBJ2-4	ASMVRVGQNIQY
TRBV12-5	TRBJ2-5	ASGSTDRGGETQY
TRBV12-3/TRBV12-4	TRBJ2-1	ASRALSGGWDEQF
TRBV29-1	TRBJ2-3	SVRDRGTDTQY
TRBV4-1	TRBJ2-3	ASSQADKIDRVGQY
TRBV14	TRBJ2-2	ASSLSYLRVGTGELF
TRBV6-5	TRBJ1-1	ASHRGKNTEAF
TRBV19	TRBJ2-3	ASSVRGITDTQY
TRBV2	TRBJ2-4	ASILQGASKNIQY
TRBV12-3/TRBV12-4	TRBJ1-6	ASSHPLGGTNSPLH
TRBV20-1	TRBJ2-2	SASPGRGTLNTGELF
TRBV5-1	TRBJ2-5	ASSSNRGEETQY
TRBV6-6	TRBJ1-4	ASIGGLSEKLF
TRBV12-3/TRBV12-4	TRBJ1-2	ASSTGEVNYGYT
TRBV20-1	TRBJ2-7	SAPDRDLEQY
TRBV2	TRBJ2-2	ASRQGNTGELF
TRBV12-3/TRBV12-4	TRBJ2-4	ASSSPTGSKNIQY
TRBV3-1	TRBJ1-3	ASSPGGSGNTIY
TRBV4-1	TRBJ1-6	ASSQARDRWPYSPLH
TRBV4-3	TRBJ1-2	ASSQDGGGATGYT
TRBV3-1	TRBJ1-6	ASTPTLRGSPLH
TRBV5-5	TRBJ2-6	ASSLNQAWDGPPWANVLT
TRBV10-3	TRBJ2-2	AISDLDRGSTGELF
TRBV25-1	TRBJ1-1	ASMGQGTQGTEAF
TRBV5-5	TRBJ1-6	ASSSGQDAYNSPLH
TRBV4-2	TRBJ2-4	ASSTLTGALAKNIQY
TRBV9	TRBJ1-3	ASSVVSSGDTIY
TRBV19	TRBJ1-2	ASSHTGVVHGYT
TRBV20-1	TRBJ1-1	RAGRNTEAF